These 17 T cell receptor beta chains were all obtained from the same sample, sequenced in a study of shared clonotypes between healthy human individuals. Some clones are missing from TCRdb's copy, which holds only in-frame ones; the method was immunoSEQ multiplex PCR. The table records 650,000 to 800,000 clones, around 77% of them present only once. Material: memory CD4+ T cells sorted from blood. Regarding subset: CD45RA-negative fraction. All receptors come from a woman in her twenties or thirties in good health.

V is TRBV10-1 and J is TRBJ2-5; either TRBD1 or TRBD2 may supply D (5 bases each). Looked up from germline, CDR1 is WNHNN and CDR2 is SYGVQD (reference sequence). V gave up 3 bases and J gave up 2 bases, with 13 bases separating them. The CDR3 runs to 15 residues. DNA for the CDR3: TGCGCCAGCAGTGACCACGGGACGGGGCAAGAGACCCAGTACTTC. It codes for CASSDHGTGQETQYF.

This clone was counted between two and nine times. The V call is TRBV5-1, the J call TRBJ2-3; 12 bases agree with TRBD2. Germline CDR1 SGHRS, CDR2 YFSETQ. Losses at the gene ends were 10 bases for V and 3 bases for J; bases not matched to a gene: 6. The CDR3 runs 14 residues. The CDR3 bases are TGCGCCGGAAGACTAGCGGGAGAGACAGATACGCAGTATTTT. It yields the protein CAGRLAGETDTQYF.

This clone appeared many times. The J gene is TRBJ2-7, the V gene TRBV25-1; TRBD2 matches 7 bases. In germline, CDR1 is MGHDK, CDR2 SYGVNS. The CDR3 runs to 13 residues. The trim removed 8 bases at V and 3 bases at J, leaving 7 bases unmatched. CDR3 region: CASSTGGVYEQYF. CDR3 nucleotides: TGTGCCAGCTCTACGGGGGGAGTCTACGAGCAGTACTTC.

The chain couples TRBV7-8 to TRBJ1-2; TRBD1 aligns across 7 bases. Trimming removed 0 bases from V and 4 bases from J; junction bases left unmatched: 11. CDR1 SGHVS and CDR2 FQNEAQ come from the germline V gene. The CDR3 extends over 17 amino acids. CDR3 in DNA: TGTGCCAGCAGCTTAGCGGGAAGGGGGCGCGTCGGCTATGGCTACACCTTC. The encoded protein is CASSLAGRGRVGYGYTF.

This clone was seen just once. V gene TRBV28 combines with J gene TRBJ1-2; D not certain. V shed 1 base and J shed 6 bases, with 12 bases lying between them. CDR1 is MDHEN, CDR2 SYDVKM, per germline. This CDR3 has 14 amino acids. CDR3: CASSLFRGSDGYTF. The CDR3 DNA reads TGTGCCAGCAGTTTATTTCGGGGTAGCGATGGCTACACCTTC.

The chain uses TRBV27 and TRBJ2-1; D perhaps matches TRBD2 (5 bases). Germline V gene data show CDR1 as MNHEY and CDR2 as SMNVEV (reference sequence). Between the trimmed V and J ends, which lost 3 bases and 7 bases, there was a span of 7 bases. The CDR3 extends over 12 amino acids. The DNA for the CDR3 is TGTGCCAGCAGTTTGGGAGCTAATGAGCAGTTCTTC. Protein sequence: CASSLGANEQFF.

With regard to this clone: This sample includes further DNA sequences coding for the same CDR3. The chain links TRBV5-1 to TRBJ1-3, with TRBD1 as a possible D gene (5 bases). V was clipped by 4 bases and J by 2 bases, with 10 bases between them. There are 14 residues in the CDR3. Germline V lookup: CDR1 SGHRS, CDR2 YFSETQ. In nucleotides, the CDR3 is TGCGCCAGCAGCGCAGGGACTGCTGGAAACACCATATATTTT. Protein: CASSAGTAGNTIYF.

This chain joins TRBV19 and TRBJ1-1; possibly TRBD1 for D (5 bases). The V gene's germline CDR1 is LNHDA and CDR2 SQIVND (reference sequence). The CDR3 length is 16 residues. Trimming stripped 6 bases from V and 5 bases from J, with 22 bases between. CDR3 protein: CASRKKAGPERTEAFF. The CDR3 coding sequence is TGTGCCAGTAGAAAAAAAGCGGGACCGGAAAGGACTGAAGCTTTCTTT.

V gene TRBV14 combines with J gene TRBJ2-2, with D unclear. Trimming took 0 bases from V and 2 from J, leaving 1 base between them. From germline, CDR1 is SGHDN and CDR2 FVKESK. The CDR3 totals 13 residues. CDR3 sequence reads: CASSQDNTGELFF. DNA for the CDR3: TGTGCCAGCAGCCAAGACAACACCGGGGAGCTGTTTTTT.

The count of this clone is one. CDR3 sequence: CATDPYEQYF. CDR3 nucleotide sequence: TGTGCCACCGATCCCTACGAGCAGTACTTC. The V gene is TRBV10-3, the J gene TRBJ2-7; D remains ambiguous. The CDR3 runs 10 residues. Germline-derived CDR1 and CDR2 are ENHRY and SYGVKD. Trimming removed 10 bases from V and 2 bases from J, with 6 bases in between.

Comment on this clone: The same CDR3 can be traced to other DNA sequences in this sample. The chain recombines TRBV7-9 with TRBJ1-4; weak D call: TRBD1 (5 bases). The germline gives CDR1 SEHNR, CDR2 FQNEAQ (reference sequence). CDR3 length: 14 residues. Trimming shortened V by 1 base and J by 7 bases, and 10 bases separated the two germline ends. The CDR3 nucleotides are TGTGCCAGCAGCTTAGGCCAGGGACGTGAAAAACTGTTTTTT. It codes for CASSLGQGREKLFF.

V is TRBV18 and J is TRBJ1-3; TRBD1 is a possible D gene (5 bases). This CDR3 has 16 amino acids. Germline V lookup: CDR1 KGHSH, CDR2 LQKENI. The germline V and J ends were trimmed by 4 bases and 4 bases, with 17 bases remaining between them. The DNA of the CDR3 is TGTGCCAGCTCACTCGAGACAGTCCGGACAGGAAACACCATATATTTT. It translates to CASSLETVRTGNTIYF.

This clone appeared a single time. The chain joins TRBV7-2 to TRBJ2-2, with D possibly called TRBD1 or TRBD2 (6 bases each). The CDR3 has 14 amino acids. The germline gives CDR1 SGHTA, CDR2 FQGNSA. V shed 8 bases and J shed 5 bases, with 15 bases lying between them. The CDR3 nucleotides are TGTGCCAGCCGTGGGGGGCGAAGGACCGGGGAGCTGTTTTTT. It translates to CASRGGRRTGELFF.

The chain is built from TRBV7-9 and TRBJ1-5; TRBD1 matches 8 bases. The J segment lost 0 bases and the V segment lost 5 bases, leaving 3 bases of the junction unmatched. The CDR3 consists of 15 residues. Germline CDR1 SEHNR, CDR2 FQNEAQ (reference sequence). The CDR3 bases are TGTGCCAGCAGCCCGACAGGGGATAGCAATCAGCCCCAGCATTTT. It codes for CASSPTGDSNQPQHF.

This rearrangement joins TRBV27 to TRBJ2-5; TRBD1 or TRBD2 may be the D gene (5 bases each). The V end lost 0 bases, the J end lost 9 bases, and 14 bases lay between the germline ends. CDR1 and CDR2 (germline): MNHEY, SMNVEV (reference sequence). This CDR3 has 14 residues. The CDR3 spells CASSLSGPIGAQYF. The CDR3 DNA sequence: TGTGCCAGCAGTTTATCGGGACCTATCGGGGCCCAGTACTTC.

The chain recombines TRBV30 with TRBJ2-5; D unresolved. Trimming left V 0 bases short and J 1 base short, with 12 bases between. The CDR3 has 15 residues. CDR1 GTSNPN and CDR2 SVGIG come from the germline V gene (reference sequence). CDR3 sequence (DNA): TGTGCCTGGAGTGTAATGCTCGCGAGCCAAGAGACCCAGTACTTC. Amino acids: CAWSVMLASQETQYF.

J is TRBJ2-5 and V is TRBV2; 11 bases match TRBD2. This CDR3 is built from 17 residues. Germline lookup yields CDR1 SNHLY and CDR2 FYNNEI. V lost 4 bases to trimming and J lost 2 bases; unmatched junction nucleotides: 9. The CDR3 region has the DNA TGTGCCAGCAGTGGGGGGCTAGCGGGAGGAAATCAAGAGACCCAGTACTTC. Translated, it gives CASSGGLAGGNQETQYF.